This T cell receptor beta chain comes out of a study of T cells expressing NK-cell markers. Study information: Seven sequenced donors out of eight were HCMV-seropositive, one seronegative. The study's findings and limits: As a fraction of CD8+ T cells, dominant NKG2C+ clonotypes reached roughly 1.0-7.5% in 5 to 7 donors.

This CDR3 spans 14 amino acids. Germline CDR1 and CDR2: SEHNR and FQNEAQ (reference sequence). Making the TCR beta cDNA relied on 5'RACE template switching with UMIs. TCRdb re-called the 5' RACE reads and gives one entry per CDR3 protein, without DNA. This repertoire comprises about 180,000 distinct CDR3 sequences; its ten largest clones make up roughly a fifth. With regard to this clonotype: No antigen is known for it.

The rearrangement uses TRBV7-9 and TRBJ1-1; TCRdb proposes TRBD1, but this gene call is untestable without DNA. The clonotype was recovered from a man aged 18-69 years in good health. The specimen sequenced was blood T cells: a sorted CD56 or NKG2C T cell subset, CD4+ or CD8+ T cells, or bulk PBMC T cells (not recorded which). CDR3 region: CASSLTGSSTEAFF.